Shown below are 19 T cell receptor beta chains from a single sample sequenced in a study of OX40 agonist ivuxolimab in advanced cancers. Measured with immunoSEQ multiplex PCR; TCRdb has only the in-frame clones, and not every one. The sample consists of 76,000 or so clones, about 89% of them appearing once. Sequenced material: CD4+ or CD8+ T cells sorted from blood, taken in a trial of the OX40 agonist ivuxolimab. The receptor source for this set is an adult with an advanced solid tumor such as melanoma, head and neck, liver or kidney cancer.

The J gene is TRBJ1-3, the V gene TRBV9; D gene uncertain. From germline, CDR1 is SGDLS and CDR2 YYNGEE. The CDR3 runs 15 residues. The V gene lost 3 bases and the J gene lost 0 bases, with 10 bases spanning the gap. CDR3 sequence (DNA): TGTGCCAGCAGCGCTGCGCTCTTCTCTGGAAACACCATATATTTT. This translates into CASSAALFSGNTIYF.

In its sample, this clone was seen once. The V call is TRBV25-1, the J call TRBJ2-2; 11 nucleotides match TRBD2. Germline CDR1 reads MGHDK; CDR2 reads SYGVNS. The CDR3 consists of 15 residues. The J segment lost 4 bases and the V segment lost 8 bases, leaving 6 bases of the junction unmatched. The CDR3 DNA reads TGTGCCAGCCAGGGACTAGCGGAGACCACCGGGGAGCTGTTTTTT. Encoded protein: CASQGLAETTGELFF.

This sequence joins TRBV19 and TRBJ2-7; unclear D gene. Germline values: CDR1 LNHDA, CDR2 SQIVND (reference sequence). CDR3 length: 16 residues. Trimming took 5 bases from V and 0 from J, leaving 17 bases between them. The CDR3 nucleotides are TGTGCCAGTAGTCCCACCCCCCGCTCGAGCTCCTACGAGCAGTACTTC. Translation gives CASSPTPRSSSYEQYF.

The chain joins TRBV20-1 to TRBJ1-1, with D unresolved. The V end was cut by 5 bases, the J end by 6 bases, with 10 bases between. Germline values: CDR1 DFQATT, CDR2 SNEGSKA (reference sequence). The CDR3 totals 11 residues. As DNA, the CDR3 is TGCAGTGCTGGCCGACCCGCTGAAGCTTTCTTT. This sequence encodes CSAGRPAEAFF.

The chain is built from TRBV5-1 and TRBJ2-7, with D unresolved. Germline V gene data show CDR1 as SGHRS and CDR2 as YFSETQ. This CDR3 comprises 12 residues. Trimming stripped 3 bases from V and 0 bases from J, with 4 bases between. As DNA, the CDR3 is TGCGCCAGCAGCTCAAGCTCCTACGAGCAGTACTTC. It codes for CASSSSSYEQYF.

The chain recombines TRBV19 with TRBJ1-2; 7 nucleotides align to TRBD1. CDR1 is LNHDA, CDR2 SQIVND, per germline (reference sequence). The CDR3 contains 14 residues. The J segment lost 2 bases and the V segment lost 5 bases, leaving 5 bases of the junction unmatched. CDR3 amino acids: CASSFRTGNYGYTF. DNA for the CDR3: TGTGCCAGTAGTTTTCGGACAGGAAACTATGGCTACACCTTC.

This clone was counted a few times. The rearrangement links TRBV30 to TRBJ2-7; D gene uncertain. Trimming stripped 7 bases from V and 0 bases from J, with 16 bases between. Looked up from germline, CDR1 is GTSNPN and CDR2 is SVGIG (reference sequence). This CDR3 is 14 amino acids long. DNA for the CDR3: TGTGCCTTAACGACCCAATTCGGCTCCTACGAGCAGTACTTC. The encoded protein is CALTTQFGSYEQYF.

V usage is TRBV14 and J usage is TRBJ2-1; the D is unclear. This CDR3 is 14 amino acids long. CDR1 and CDR2 from the germline V gene are SGHDN and FVKESK. V was pared by 0 bases and J by 4 bases, with 7 bases between. CDR3 coding DNA: TGTGCCAGCAGCCAAGAAGGATTTTACAATGAGCAGTTCTTC. This translates into CASSQEGFYNEQFF.

The rearrangement uses TRBV12-5 and TRBJ2-5; D not certain. The V gene lost 1 base and the J gene lost 2 bases, with 17 bases spanning the gap. The CDR3 extends over 17 amino acids. CDR1 is LGHNT, CDR2 FRNRAP, per germline. The CDR3 loop is CASGLAPWAALQETQYF. CDR3 nucleotide sequence: TGTGCTAGTGGTTTGGCCCCGTGGGCAGCCCTTCAAGAGACCCAGTACTTC.

The gene calls are TRBV30 and TRBJ2-5; D gene uncertain. CDR1 GTSNPN and CDR2 SVGIG come from the germline V gene (reference sequence). CDR3 length: 12 amino acids. The germline V and J ends were trimmed by 2 bases and 4 bases, with 8 bases remaining between them. The chain's CDR3 is CAWSRTVETQYF. CDR3 in DNA: TGTGCCTGGAGTAGAACAGTAGAGACCCAGTACTTC.

This chain connects TRBV6-5 to TRBJ1-1, with D unclear. The CDR3 contains 13 residues. Trimming took off 2 bases at V and 3 bases at J, with 7 bases between the two ends. Germline V lookup: CDR1 MNHEY, CDR2 SVGAGI. The CDR3 loop reads CASSYVGDTEAFF. In DNA form, the CDR3 reads TGTGCCAGCAGTTACGTTGGAGACACTGAAGCTTTCTTT.

CDR3 region: CASSSGWGQGGTGELFF. CDR3 bases: TGTGCCAGCAGCTCAGGGTGGGGACAGGGGGGCACCGGGGAGCTGTTTTTT. The chain is built from TRBV27 and TRBJ2-2, with 11 bases that match TRBD1. The CDR3 loop spans 17 amino acids. V gave up 6 bases and J gave up 4 bases; unmatched junction bases: 10. Germline lookup yields CDR1 MNHEY and CDR2 SMNVEV (reference sequence).

This chain joins TRBV6-6 and TRBJ1-2; D not certain. Germline lookup yields CDR1 MNHNY and CDR2 SVGAGI (reference sequence). The ends were cut back, 5 bases at V and 0 bases at J, with 10 bases in the middle. The CDR3 sequence is 14 residues long. CDR3 region: CASSTLQANYGYTF. The DNA for the CDR3 is TGTGCCAGCAGTACCCTCCAAGCTAACTATGGCTACACCTTC.

The genes are TRBV9 and TRBJ2-3; D remains unclear. The CDR3 loop spans 14 amino acids. V lost 2 bases and J lost 4, with 11 bases in between. Germline CDR1 and CDR2: SGDLS and YYNGEE. The CDR3 protein is CASSVLRHPDTQYF. The CDR3 DNA reads as TGTGCCAGCAGCGTTCTTCGGCACCCAGATACGCAGTATTTT.

CDR3 nucleotide sequence: TGTGCCAGCAGCTTCCCAGGGGGCCATGGCTACACCTTC. It encodes CASSFPGGHGYTF. The chain employs TRBV11-2 and TRBJ1-2; 8 bases are a match to TRBD1. The length of the CDR3 is 13 residues. V shed 3 bases and J 6 bases; nucleotides not matched to a gene: 3. Germline CDR1 reads SGHAT; CDR2 reads FQNNGV.

The chain recombines TRBV27 with TRBJ2-7; 7 bases agree with TRBD1. The CDR3 is 14 residues long. CDR1 MNHEY and CDR2 SMNVEV come from the germline V gene (reference sequence). J gave up 4 bases and V 5 bases, and 8 bases lay outside the gene matches. DNA of the CDR3: TGTGCCAGCAGTAAACAGGGGTCGTCATACGAGCAGTACTTC. Protein: CASSKQGSSYEQYF.

The J gene is TRBJ1-1, the V gene TRBV5-1; D unclear. Germline V gene sequence: CDR1 SGHRS, CDR2 YFSETQ. Trimming pared 0 bases from V and 2 bases from J, leaving 8 bases between. CDR3 length: 14 residues. CDR3 DNA sequence: TGCGCCAGCAGCTTGGGGACTGCTAACACTGAAGCTTTCTTT. Protein: CASSLGTANTEAFF.

V is TRBV4-2 and J is TRBJ2-7; D unresolved. V dropped 4 bases and J dropped 6 bases, with 19 bases sitting between them. The CDR3 totals 15 residues. Germline CDR1 LGHNA, CDR2 YNFKEQ. The CDR3 DNA reads TGTGCCAGCAGCCCCCTGTCTGCGACTCCTAGCGAGCAGTACTTC. This sequence encodes CASSPLSATPSEQYF.

The V and J genes are TRBV6-5 and TRBJ1-1, with a tentative D call TRBD1 (5 bases). V lost 6 bases and J 0 bases, leaving 11 bases between the germline ends. There are 14 residues in the CDR3. Germline V gene lookup returns CDR1 MNHEY and CDR2 SVGAGI. Here the CDR3 reads CASSRGTMNTEAFF. Here the CDR3 DNA reads TGTGCCAGCAGCCGCGGGACCATGAACACTGAAGCTTTCTTT.